Sequencing of this TCR beta chain was carried out in a study of cytomegalovirus exposure and HLA in healthy donors. General study points: Follow-up analysis later connected one missense variant in DCLRE1C with trimming of TCR beta V- and J-genes.

Remarks on this clone: The antigen is not known.

The CDR3 totals 14 residues. V was trimmed by 4 bases and J by 6 bases, leaving 14 bases between them. Germline V gives CDR1 SGHAT, CDR2 FQNNGV. This PCR relied on a set of 60 Vbeta primers and 13 Jbeta primers. Profiled with immunoSEQ multiplex PCR; TCRdb holds only in-frame clones, not every one. The data hold 50,000 to 65,000 clones, with about 80% observed a single time. This clonotype was obtained from a man aged 50-59 years in good health and CMV-seropositive. The material sequenced was PBMCs. This chain joins TRBV11-2 and TRBJ2-3; maybe TRBD2 (5 bases). In nucleotides, the CDR3 is TGTGCCAGCAGCTCCCCGGGAAGGCGGGATACGCAGTATTTT. This encodes CASSSPGRRDTQYF. Full variable domain (missing parts from reference TRBV11-2 and TRBJ2-3): EAGVAQSPRYKIIEKRQSVAFWCNPISGHATLYWYQQILGQGPKLLIQFQNNGVVDDSQLPKDRFSAERLKGVDSTLKIQPAKLEDSAVYLCASSSPGRRDTQYFGPGTRLTVL.